Listed here is a single T cell receptor (beta chain). Germline V gene data show CDR1 as MNHEY and CDR2 as SVGAGI. This CDR3 region has 15 residues. V shed 5 bases and J shed 8 bases, with 16 bases lying between them. The table came from immunoSEQ multiplex PCR; TCRdb's copy has only in-frame clones and leaves some out. The sample lists about 67,000 clones, 80% to 90% occurring once. This sample was included in a study of control samples from healthy donors and cancer patients. The receptor was derived from a woman aged 45 to 65 with head and neck cancer. This sequence joins TRBV6-5 and TRBJ1-6; tentatively, D is TRBD1 (5 bases). The sequenced sample consisted of PBMCs. The CDR3 sequence is CASSPSGRWDSPLHF. The CDR3, as DNA: TGTGCCAGCAGTCCATCGGGACGATGGGATTCACCCCTCCACTTT.